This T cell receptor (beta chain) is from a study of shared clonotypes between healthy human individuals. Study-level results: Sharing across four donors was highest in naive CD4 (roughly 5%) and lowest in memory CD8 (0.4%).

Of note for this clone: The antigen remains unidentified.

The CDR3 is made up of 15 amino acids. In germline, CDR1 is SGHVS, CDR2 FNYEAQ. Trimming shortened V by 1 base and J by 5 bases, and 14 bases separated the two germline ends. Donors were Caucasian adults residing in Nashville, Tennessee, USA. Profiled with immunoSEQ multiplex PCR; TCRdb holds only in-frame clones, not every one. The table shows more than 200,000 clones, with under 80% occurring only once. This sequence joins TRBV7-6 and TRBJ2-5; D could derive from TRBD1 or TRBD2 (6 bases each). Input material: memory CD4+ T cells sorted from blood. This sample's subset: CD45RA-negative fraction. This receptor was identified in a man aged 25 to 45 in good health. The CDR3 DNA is TGTGCCAGCAGCTTAGGCCGAACAGGGAGGGAGACCCAGTACTTC. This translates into CASSLGRTGRETQYF.